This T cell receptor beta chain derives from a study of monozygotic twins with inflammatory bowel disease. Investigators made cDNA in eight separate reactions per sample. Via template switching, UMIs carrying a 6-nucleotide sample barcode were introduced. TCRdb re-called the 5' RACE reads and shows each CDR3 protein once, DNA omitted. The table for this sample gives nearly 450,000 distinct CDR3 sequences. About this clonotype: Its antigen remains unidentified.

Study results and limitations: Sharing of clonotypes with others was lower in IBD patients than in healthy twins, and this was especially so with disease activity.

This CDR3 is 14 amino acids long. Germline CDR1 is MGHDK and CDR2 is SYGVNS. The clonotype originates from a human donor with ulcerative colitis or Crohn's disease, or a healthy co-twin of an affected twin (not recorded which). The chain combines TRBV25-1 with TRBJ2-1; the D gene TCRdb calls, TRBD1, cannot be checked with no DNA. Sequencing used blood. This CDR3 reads CASSELGGDNEQFF. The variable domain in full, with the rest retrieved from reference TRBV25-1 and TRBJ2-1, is EADIYQTPRYLVIGTGKKITLECSQTMGHDKMYWYQQDPGMELHLIHYSYGVNSTEKGDLSSESTVSRIRTEHFPLTLESARPSHTSQYLCASSELGGDNEQFFGPGTRLTVL.